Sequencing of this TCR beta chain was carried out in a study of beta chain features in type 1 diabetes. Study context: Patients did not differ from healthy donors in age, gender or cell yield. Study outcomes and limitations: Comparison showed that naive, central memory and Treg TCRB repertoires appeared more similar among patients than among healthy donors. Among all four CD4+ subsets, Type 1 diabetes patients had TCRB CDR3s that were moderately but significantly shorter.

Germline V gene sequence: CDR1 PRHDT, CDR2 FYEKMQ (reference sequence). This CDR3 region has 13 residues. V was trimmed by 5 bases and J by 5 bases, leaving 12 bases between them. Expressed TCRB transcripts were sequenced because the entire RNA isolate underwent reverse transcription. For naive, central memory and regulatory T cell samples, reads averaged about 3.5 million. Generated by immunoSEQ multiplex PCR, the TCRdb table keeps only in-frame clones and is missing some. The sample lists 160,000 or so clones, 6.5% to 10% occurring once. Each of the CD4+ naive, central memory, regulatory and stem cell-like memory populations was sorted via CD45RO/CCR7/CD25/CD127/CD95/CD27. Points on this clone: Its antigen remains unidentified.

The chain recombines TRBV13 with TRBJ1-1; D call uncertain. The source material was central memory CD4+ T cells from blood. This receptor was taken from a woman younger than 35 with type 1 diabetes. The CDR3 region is CASSLRVRTEAFF. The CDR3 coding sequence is TGTGCCAGCAGCCTAAGAGTGCGGACTGAAGCTTTCTTT.